The 5 T cell receptor beta chains reported below all come from one sample, sequenced in a study of Graves' ophthalmopathy and Graves' hyperthyroidism. Amplified material comprised TCR beta CDR3 regions derived from RNA transcripts. HTBI primers were used in a first-round RT-PCR, which preceded a second-round multiplex PCR. TCRdb fed the multiplex PCR reads into MiXCR, producing one record per CDR3 protein. The table includes around 600,000 distinct CDR3 sequences, more than 40% detected once. Sequences were obtained from peripheral blood. Receptors were obtained from an adult man with Graves' ophthalmopathy.

This chain uses TRBV25-1 with TRBJ1-2, with D unresolved. The CDR3 runs to 16 residues. Germline values: CDR1 MGHDK, CDR2 SYGVNS. The V and J ends lost 5 bases and 0 bases respectively, with 16 bases between them. CDR3 sequence reads: CASSLEGGRANYGYTF. The CDR3 DNA reads TGTGCCAGCAGTTTAGAAGGCGGGAGGGCTAACTATGGCTACACCTTC.

This clonotype was detected ten times or more. The chain has TRBV29-1 and TRBJ1-2; D call uncertain. V shed 3 bases and J shed 0 bases, with 14 bases lying between them. Looked up from germline, CDR1 is SQVTM and CDR2 is ANQGSEA. The CDR3 extends over 15 amino acids. The DNA for the CDR3 is TGCAGCGTTGATGGGGTTCTTCCTGCTAACTATGGCTACACCTTC. Translation gives CSVDGVLPANYGYTF.

The sample holds one count of this clonotype. This rearrangement joins TRBV24-1 to TRBJ1-1; D might be TRBD1 (6 bases). Deletions cut 4 bases from V and 7 bases from J, with 15 bases between. The CDR3 runs 14 residues. Germline V gene sequence: CDR1 KGHDR, CDR2 SFDVKD. This CDR3 reads CATSDDRLGIEAFF. The CDR3 DNA follows: TGTGCCACCAGTGACGACAGGTTGGGTATTGAAGCTTTCTTT.

This clonotype came up many times. The V call is TRBV4-1, the J call TRBJ1-1; D call uncertain. The CDR3 contains 10 residues. The V end lost 1 base, the J end lost 8 bases, and 2 bases lay between the germline ends. The germline V gene has CDR1 MGHRA and CDR2 YSYEKL. Written as DNA, the CDR3 is TGCGCCAGCAGCCAAGGCGAAGCTTTCTTT. Its translation is CASSQGEAFF.

For this clonotype: Given the absence of the conserved phenylalanine or tryptophan at the CDR3 end, a read error is likely. The CDR3 spells CASSFLVGGGSEAFL. The CDR3 DNA follows: TGTGCCAGCAGCTTCCTGGTGGGTGGAGGGTCTGAAGCTTTCCTT. This chain links TRBV11-1 with TRBJ1-1; the D is unclear. The CDR3 is made up of 15 amino acids. Germline CDR1 SGHAT, CDR2 FQDESV (reference sequence). Trimming cost V 3 bases and J 6 bases, with 17 bases left between them.